This passage covers 30 T cell receptor beta chains from one sample sequenced in a study of radiotherapy plus CTLA-4 blockade in lung cancer. The protocol was immunoSEQ multiplex PCR, while the TCRdb copy is restricted to in-frame clones and leaves out a portion. The table records around 56,000 clones, 70% to 85% of them present only once. The specimen was peripheral blood, collected from a patient treated with radiotherapy plus ipilimumab. The source is a human donor with non-small cell lung cancer who had a complete response to radiotherapy plus ipilimumab.

V gene TRBV30 combines with J gene TRBJ1-5; the D gene is possibly TRBD1 (5 bases). The V end was cut by 0 bases, the J end by 4 bases, with 16 bases between. Looked up from germline, CDR1 is GTSNPN and CDR2 is SVGIG (reference sequence). The CDR3 sequence is 16 residues long. CDR3 amino acids: CAWSVQGRIWNQPQHF. For the CDR3, the DNA is TGTGCCTGGAGTGTGCAGGGCAGAATTTGGAATCAGCCCCAGCATTTT.

This clone was picked up one time. The genes are TRBV27 and TRBJ1-6, with 9 bases fitting TRBD1. The germline gives CDR1 MNHEY, CDR2 SMNVEV (reference sequence). V was pared by 2 bases and J by 7 bases, with 6 bases of the junction left unmatched. This CDR3 contains 16 residues. The CDR3 nucleotides are TGTGCCAGCAGTTTACGACAGGGGGGACCGAATTCACCCCTCCACTTT. It is translated as CASSLRQGGPNSPLHF.

The chain links TRBV7-2 to TRBJ1-3; D is ambiguous. The CDR3 has 16 residues. CDR1 is SGHTA and CDR2 is FQGNSA in the germline V gene. V shed 5 bases and J shed 0 bases, with 14 bases lying between them. This chain's CDR3 is CASSPRKRSSGNTIYF. As DNA, the CDR3 is TGTGCCAGCAGCCCTAGAAAACGAAGCTCTGGAAACACCATATATTTT.

V gene TRBV14 combines with J gene TRBJ1-5, with a tentative D call TRBD1 (5 bases). This CDR3 is built from 14 residues. Trimming pared 2 bases from V and 7 bases from J, leaving 12 bases between. CDR1 and CDR2 (germline): SGHDN, FVKESK. The DNA of the CDR3 is TGTGCCAGCAGCCAACTAGGGGCAAGCCAGCCCCAGCATTTT. Protein: CASSQLGASQPQHF.

About this clone itself: Germline and junction disagree at one end, which may indicate a read error. Within the sample, other DNA sequences also encode this same CDR3. V is TRBV6-5 and J is TRBJ1-1, with 7 nucleotides matching TRBD1. This CDR3 is built from 13 residues. Germline-derived CDR1 and CDR2 are MNHEY and SVGAGI. CDR3 nucleotides: TGTGCCAGCAGTAAAGACAGGGAGACTGAGGCTTTCTTT. Residues: CASSKDRETEAFF.

V usage is TRBV11-2 and J usage is TRBJ2-5; 10 bases match TRBD1. CDR3 length equals 15 residues. Germline-derived CDR1 and CDR2 are SGHAT and FQNNGV. Trimming removed 5 bases from V and 5 bases from J; junction bases left unmatched: 8. CDR3 bases: TGTGCCAGCAGCCCCGACAGGGGGCTTGGGGAGACCCAGTACTTC. Its translation is CASSPDRGLGETQYF.

The CDR3 sequence: CASSVASGAGNTIYF. CDR3 DNA sequence: TGTGCCAGCAGCGTAGCCTCAGGGGCTGGAAACACCATATATTTT. The J gene is TRBJ1-3, the V gene TRBV9, with D perhaps matching TRBD1 (6 bases). From germline, CDR1 is SGDLS and CDR2 YYNGEE. The CDR3 runs to 15 residues. The ends were cut back, 0 bases at V and 2 bases at J, with 9 bases in the middle.

The genes are TRBV2 and TRBJ2-3, with TRBD2 identical over 8 bases. CDR1 and CDR2 (germline): SNHLY, FYNNEI. This CDR3 is 17 amino acids long. The V and J ends lost 5 bases and 0 bases, in that order; junction bases with no gene match: 10. The CDR3 nucleotides are TGTGCCAGCAGTCCACGGGCAGCGGGGGCTAGCACAGATACGCAGTATTTT. It encodes CASSPRAAGASTDTQYF.

This rearrangement joins TRBV5-1 to TRBJ2-7, with 7 bases aligning to TRBD1. V dropped 4 bases and J dropped 0; count of bases not matched to a gene: 4. Germline V gene data show CDR1 as SGHRS and CDR2 as YFSETQ. The CDR3 runs to 14 residues. The CDR3 sequence is CASSGTVTSYEQYF. The CDR3 coding sequence is TGCGCCAGCAGCGGGACAGTAACCTCCTACGAGCAGTACTTC.

This chain uses TRBV9 with TRBJ2-3, with 12 nucleotides matching TRBD2. The CDR3 contains 16 residues. Germline values: CDR1 SGDLS, CDR2 YYNGEE. The junction had 8 bases not matched to a gene; V was cut back by 2 bases and J by 7 bases. DNA of the CDR3: TGTGCCAGCAGCGTGGGGCTAGCGGGAGGGGCATATACGCAGTATTTT. This sequence encodes CASSVGLAGGAYTQYF.

This clone has a handful of counts. This sequence joins TRBV5-1 and TRBJ1-2; D remains unclear. The CDR3 totals 14 residues. Germline values: CDR1 SGHRS, CDR2 YFSETQ. V was trimmed by 4 bases and J by 4 bases, leaving 14 bases between them. The CDR3, as DNA: TGCGCCAGCAGCCCCGAGGGAGACGCCTATGGCTACACCTTC. Translating gives CASSPEGDAYGYTF.

This chain links TRBV19 with TRBJ2-7, with a weak D call TRBD2 (5 bases). There are 13 residues in the CDR3. Germline V lookup: CDR1 LNHDA, CDR2 SQIVND (reference sequence). With 9 bases removed from V and 2 bases from J, the gap between germline ends came to 14 bases. In DNA form, the CDR3 reads TGTGCCAGCTCCGGGGAACCGGCCTACGAGCAGTACTTC. Translation: CASSGEPAYEQYF.

The rearrangement links TRBV5-5 to TRBJ1-3, with D possibly matching TRBD1 (6 bases). The germline gives CDR1 SGHKS, CDR2 YYEKEE (reference sequence). The CDR3 spans 16 residues. V was shortened by 4 bases and J by 0 bases, with 14 bases between the two germline ends. The DNA of the CDR3 is TGTGCCAGCAGCCTTCCTACAGGGCTCTCTGGAAACACCATATATTTT. It specifies CASSLPTGLSGNTIYF.

The V gene is TRBV19, the J gene TRBJ1-2; D is undetermined. Deletions cut 5 bases from V and 4 bases from J, with 17 bases between. This CDR3 region has 15 residues. The germline V gene encodes CDR1 LNHDA and CDR2 SQIVND (reference sequence). The DNA of the CDR3 is TGTGCCAGTAGTTCCGGGCCGGGAGCGAGCTATGGCTACACCTTC. Protein sequence: CASSSGPGASYGYTF.

This sequence joins TRBV6-4 and TRBJ1-1; D may be TRBD1 (5 bases). The V end lost 10 bases, the J end lost 1 base, and 25 bases lay between the germline ends. Per germline, CDR1 MRHNA and CDR2 SNTAGT. The CDR3 length is 17 residues. CDR3: CAILADGALRENTEAFF. Written as DNA, the CDR3 is TGTGCCATCCTAGCGGACGGGGCCTTGAGGGAGAACACTGAAGCTTTCTTT.

V and J are TRBV7-9 and TRBJ1-1; 10 bases match TRBD1. V lost 5 bases and J lost 3; bases outside the gene matches: 3. Germline V gene sequence: CDR1 SEHNR, CDR2 FQNEAQ (reference sequence). This CDR3 is built from 14 residues. CDR3 in amino acids: CASSRGTGDTEAFF. DNA of the CDR3: TGTGCCAGCAGCCGTGGGACAGGGGACACTGAAGCTTTCTTT.

The CDR3 loop reads CATSGTGDQPQHF. The CDR3 DNA reads TGTGCCACCTCCGGGACAGGTGATCAGCCCCAGCATTTT. V usage is TRBV19 and J usage is TRBJ1-5; 8 nucleotides agree with TRBD1. V lost 10 bases and J lost 5; bases outside the gene matches: 7. The CDR3 length is 13 residues. Germline lookup yields CDR1 LNHDA and CDR2 SQIVND (reference sequence).

The J gene is TRBJ1-6, the V gene TRBV7-8; no clear D. Germline loops: CDR1 SGHVS, CDR2 FQNEAQ. The CDR3 totals 14 residues. With 7 bases removed from V and 10 bases from J, the gap between germline ends came to 17 bases. The DNA of the CDR3 is TGTGCCAGCACCAGTCGAGGGCGAGAGTCACCCCTCCACTTT. It specifies CASTSRGRESPLHF.

CDR3 sequence reads: CASSLRGYEQYF. In DNA form, the CDR3 reads TGTGCCAGCTCACTAAGGGGCTACGAGCAGTACTTC. J is TRBJ2-7 and V is TRBV18, with D perhaps matching TRBD1 (5 bases). Per germline, CDR1 KGHSH and CDR2 LQKENI. The CDR3 extends over 12 amino acids. The V end lost 4 bases, the J end lost 3 bases, and 7 bases lay between the germline ends.

The chain links TRBV19 to TRBJ1-2, with 7 nucleotides matching TRBD1. The CDR3 runs to 13 residues. CDR1 LNHDA and CDR2 SQIVND come from the germline V gene (reference sequence). Germline trimming cut 4 bases from V and 6 bases from J; bases unmatched to any gene: 5. The CDR3 nucleotides are TGTGCCAGTAGTAACAGGGGCCGGGATGGCTACACCTTC. Amino acids: CASSNRGRDGYTF.

The J gene is TRBJ1-5, the V gene TRBV2, with 8 bases identical to TRBD1. CDR1 is SNHLY and CDR2 is FYNNEI in the germline V gene. V was clipped by 4 bases and J by 4 bases; unmatched bases: 6. The CDR3 totals 15 residues. The CDR3 DNA reads as TGTGCCAGCAGTGGGGACAGGCCACTGAATCAGCCCCAGCATTTT. Amino acid sequence: CASSGDRPLNQPQHF.

CDR3: CASSAQGPGKTEAFF. The CDR3 region has the DNA TGTGCCAGCAGTGCACAGGGGCCGGGGAAGACTGAAGCTTTCTTT. This chain connects TRBV6-1 to TRBJ1-1; 7 bases align to TRBD1. V shed 4 bases, J shed 5 bases, and the junction held 10 bases outside the gene matches. Germline V gene data show CDR1 as MNHNS and CDR2 as SASEGT. The CDR3 extends over 15 amino acids.

CDR3 in DNA: TGTGCCAGCAGCTTAGCAAAGGGCCTAGCGGGAGTCTCCTACGAGCAGTACGTC. It specifies CASSLAKGLAGVSYEQYV. The V gene is TRBV7-9, the J gene TRBJ2-7; 10 bases match TRBD2. J gave up 0 bases and V 0 bases, and 8 bases lay outside the gene matches. CDR3 length equals 18 residues. CDR1 and CDR2 from the germline V gene are SEHNR and FQNEAQ (reference sequence).

This rearrangement joins TRBV5-3 to TRBJ2-7; TRBD1 agrees at 9 bases. TRBV5-3 is filed as an ORF, its function uncertain. V dropped 1 base and J dropped 5; count of bases not matched to a gene: 4. The CDR3 runs to 14 residues. The DNA of the CDR3 is TGTGCCAGAAGCTTGCCCGGACAGGGGAACGAGCAGTACGTC. This codes for CARSLPGQGNEQYV.

The V call is TRBV28, the J call TRBJ1-2; no reliable D call. V gave up 11 bases and J gave up 2 bases, with 12 bases separating them. Germline V gives CDR1 MDHEN, CDR2 SYDVKM. This CDR3 contains 12 residues. CDR3 amino acids: CACRRGNYGYTF. As DNA, the CDR3 is TGTGCCTGCCGACGAGGGAACTATGGCTACACCTTC.

The chain couples TRBV4-1 to TRBJ2-4; 7 bases match TRBD2. The junction had 12 bases not matched to a gene; V was cut back by 4 bases and J by 6 bases. The CDR3 has 16 residues. CDR1 is MGHRA and CDR2 is YSYEKL in the germline V gene. This CDR3 is CASSPLGREKVNIQYF. CDR3 in DNA: TGCGCCAGCAGCCCCTTGGGGCGGGAGAAAGTAAACATTCAGTACTTC.

The chain recombines TRBV11-2 with TRBJ1-1; weak D call: TRBD1 (6 bases). Deletions cut 3 bases from V and 7 bases from J, with 12 bases between. CDR1 and CDR2 from the germline V gene are SGHAT and FQNNGV. The CDR3 spans 13 residues. CDR3 region: CASSFLRGNEAFF. CDR3 sequence (DNA): TGTGCCAGCAGCTTTCTCAGGGGTAATGAAGCTTTCTTT.

The rearrangement uses TRBV18 and TRBJ2-6; the match to TRBD1 covers 8 bases. The CDR3 contains 15 residues. Germline-derived CDR1 and CDR2 are KGHSH and LQKENI. J lost 10 bases, V lost 3 bases, and 8 bases had no gene match. The CDR3 is CASSPTGRTGNVLTF. As DNA, the CDR3 is TGTGCCAGCTCACCTACTGGACGGACAGGGAACGTCCTGACTTTC.

As concerns this clone: Sequence at one end of the junction differs from germline and may be a read error. The V call is TRBV5-8, the J call TRBJ1-3; D gene unclear. This CDR3 has 11 residues. Germline V gene sequence: CDR1 SGHTS, CDR2 YDEGEE. Here the CDR3 DNA reads TGTGCCAGTAGCTCTGGAAACACCATATATTTT. As protein: CASSSGNTIYF.

The V and J genes are TRBV15 and TRBJ2-7, with D possibly matching TRBD1 (5 bases). The CDR3 contains 15 residues. The germline CDR1 and CDR2 sequences are LNHNV and YYDKDF (reference sequence). V shed 5 bases and J shed 4 bases, with 18 bases lying between them. Here the CDR3 reads CATSSSKTALYEQYF. The CDR3, as DNA: TGTGCCACCAGCTCGTCTAAGACAGCGCTATACGAGCAGTACTTC.